The 6 T cell receptor beta chains presented below share a single source sample, sequenced in a study of blood T cell repertoires in COVID-19. Assay: immunoSEQ multiplex PCR; the TCRdb copy retains only in-frame clones and omits some. The table shows fewer than 350,000 clones, with approximately 91% occurring only once. Input material: PBMCs or T cells enriched from blood (not recorded which). These receptors all come from a woman in her thirties or forties who had recovered from COVID-19.

The genes are TRBV11-3 and TRBJ2-1, with TRBD2 matching over 12 bases. The CDR3 contains 15 residues. The V gene end was trimmed by 5 bases and the J gene end by 5 bases; junction bases not matched to a gene: 4. Per the germline V gene, CDR1 is SGHNT and CDR2 is YENEEA. CDR3 sequence reads: CASSRTSGKDNEQFF. The CDR3 bases are TGTGCCAGCAGCAGGACTAGCGGGAAAGACAATGAGCAGTTCTTC.

This chain joins TRBV25-1 and TRBJ1-2, with a possible D match to TRBD1 (6 bases). The V end lost 6 bases, the J end lost 1 base, and 9 bases lay between the germline ends. Per germline, CDR1 MGHDK and CDR2 SYGVNS. This CDR3 has 13 amino acids. As DNA, the CDR3 is TGTGCCAGCAGGCGGACAGATAACTATGGCTACACCTTC. Protein sequence: CASRRTDNYGYTF.

In its sample, this clone was seen a few times. The chain recombines TRBV11-1 with TRBJ2-5; D is possibly TRBD2 (5 bases). Germline V gene data show CDR1 as SGHAT and CDR2 as FQDESV (reference sequence). The CDR3 is 15 amino acids. The V gene lost 5 bases and the J gene lost 2 bases, with 15 bases spanning the gap. This CDR3 reads CASSPFLGSQETQYF. The CDR3 DNA sequence: TGTGCCAGCAGCCCCTTCCTGGGGAGTCAAGAGACCCAGTACTTC.

In its sample, this clone was seen once. The chain employs TRBV27 and TRBJ1-6; D is possibly TRBD1 (6 bases). Germline CDR1 reads MNHEY; CDR2 reads SMNVEV (reference sequence). There are 15 residues in the CDR3. V was trimmed by 4 bases and J by 9 bases, leaving 16 bases between them. CDR3 coding DNA: TGTGCCAGCAGTTCCCCTGACAGGCTCCGTTCACCCCTCCACTTT. Its protein product is CASSSPDRLRSPLHF.

The gene calls are TRBV4-3 and TRBJ2-3; TRBD1 agrees at 7 bases. CDR3 length: 19 amino acids. The germline gives CDR1 LGHNA, CDR2 YSLEER. V shed 0 bases and J 3 bases; nucleotides not matched to a gene: 15. As DNA, the CDR3 is TGCGCCAGCAGCCAAGAAAGTGGTCCGGGACAGAGGGTTACAGATACGCAGTATTTT. Protein sequence: CASSQESGPGQRVTDTQYF.

The chain joins TRBV28 to TRBJ1-1; D uncertain. Per the germline V gene, CDR1 is MDHEN and CDR2 is SYDVKM. This CDR3 has 12 residues. V lost 2 bases, J lost 12 bases, and 13 bases lay in between. The CDR3 DNA reads as TGTGCCAGCAGTTTAGACAACTTCGATCCTTTCTTT. As protein: CASSLDNFDPFF.